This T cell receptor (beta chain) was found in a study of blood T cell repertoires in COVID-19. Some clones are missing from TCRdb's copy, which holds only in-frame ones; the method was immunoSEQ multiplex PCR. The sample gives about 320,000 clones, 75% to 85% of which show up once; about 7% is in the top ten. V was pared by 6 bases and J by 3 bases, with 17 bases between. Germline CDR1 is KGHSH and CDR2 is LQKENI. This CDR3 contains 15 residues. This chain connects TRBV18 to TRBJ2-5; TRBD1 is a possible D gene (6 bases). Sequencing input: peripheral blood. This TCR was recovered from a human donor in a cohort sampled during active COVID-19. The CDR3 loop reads CASSIMHRAKETQYF. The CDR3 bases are TGTGCCAGCTCCATAATGCACAGGGCGAAAGAGACCCAGTACTTC.